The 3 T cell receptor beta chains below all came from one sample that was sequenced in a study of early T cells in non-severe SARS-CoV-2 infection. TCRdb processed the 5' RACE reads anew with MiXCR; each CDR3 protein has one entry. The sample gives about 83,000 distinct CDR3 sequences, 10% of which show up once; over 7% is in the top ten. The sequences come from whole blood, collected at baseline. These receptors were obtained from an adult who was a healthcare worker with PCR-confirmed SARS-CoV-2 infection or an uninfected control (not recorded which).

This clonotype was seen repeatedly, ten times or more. For the CDR3, the DNA is TGTGCCAGCAGCCAGGGAGGAGGTAGCAATCAGCCCCAGCATTTT. Encoded protein: CASSQGGGSNQPQHF. The chain combines TRBV3-1 with TRBJ1-5, with no clear D. Trimming stripped 3 bases from V and 0 bases from J, with 9 bases between. The germline CDR1 and CDR2 sequences are LGHDT and YNNKEL (reference sequence). The CDR3 extends over 15 amino acids.

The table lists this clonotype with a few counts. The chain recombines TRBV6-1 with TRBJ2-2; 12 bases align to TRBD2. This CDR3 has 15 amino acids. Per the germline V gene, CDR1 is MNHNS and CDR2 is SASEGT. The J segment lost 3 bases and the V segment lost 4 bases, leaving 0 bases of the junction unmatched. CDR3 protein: CASSGLAGDTGELFF. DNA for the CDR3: TGTGCCAGCAGTGGACTAGCGGGAGACACCGGGGAGCTGTTTTTT.

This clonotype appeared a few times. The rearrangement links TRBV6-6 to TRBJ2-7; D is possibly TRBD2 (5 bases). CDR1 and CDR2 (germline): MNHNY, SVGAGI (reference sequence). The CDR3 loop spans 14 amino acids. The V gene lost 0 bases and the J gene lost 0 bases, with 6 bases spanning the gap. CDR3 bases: TGTGCCAGCAGTTACTCTAGCGACTCCTACGAGCAGTACTTC. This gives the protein CASSYSSDSYEQYF.